The 8 T cell receptor beta chains in this list originate from one sample, sequenced in a study of human T cells and chemical hapten exposure. As for time point: pre-sensitization, week 0. Treatment: therapeutic diphenylcyclopropenone sensitization with weekly scalp DPC. TCRdb used MiXCR to reprocess the RACE reads, holding one entry per CDR3 protein. The repertoire holds about 350,000 distinct CDR3 sequences, with around 5.5% as singletons. Sample: whole blood, taken in connection with sensitization to the hapten diphenylcyclopropenone (DPC). The receptors here all came from a woman aged 18-29 years with alopecia areata. Some clones in this sample may be carry-over from other donors' samples.

This sequence joins TRBV9 and TRBJ1-1, with 7 bases aligning to TRBD1. This CDR3 region has 15 residues. The J segment lost 3 bases and the V segment lost 3 bases, leaving 8 bases of the junction unmatched. Germline CDR1 SGDLS, CDR2 YYNGEE. The CDR3 reads CASSAPPTGDTEAFF. The CDR3 DNA is TGTGCCAGCAGCGCCCCCCCCACAGGGGACACTGAAGCTTTCTTT. Filled out from reference TRBV9 and TRBJ1-1, the complete variable domain reads DSGVTQTPKHLITATGQRVTLRCSPRSGDLSVYWYQQSLDQGLQFLIQYYNGEERAKGNILERFSAQQFPDLHSELNLSSLELGDSALYFCASSAPPTGDTEAFFGQGTRLTVV.

This chain connects TRBV7-8 to TRBJ2-5; D remains unclear. In germline, CDR1 is SGHVS, CDR2 FQNEAQ. The ends were cut back, 1 base at V and 0 bases at J, with 6 bases in the middle. The CDR3 extends over 14 amino acids. Here the CDR3 reads CASSLGSNQETQYF. The CDR3 DNA sequence: TGTGCCAGCAGCTTAGGTTCGAACCAAGAGACCCAGTACTTC.

The rearrangement uses TRBV6-6 and TRBJ1-1; tentative D call: TRBD1 (5 bases). The CDR3 loop spans 14 amino acids. V lost 4 bases to trimming and J lost 1 base, with 10 bases between them. The germline V gene encodes CDR1 MNHNY and CDR2 SVGAGI (reference sequence). This chain's CDR3 is CASSSGRENTEAFF. CDR3 coding DNA: TGTGCCAGCAGTTCGGGACGGGAGAACACTGAAGCTTTCTTT.

This clonotype has only a few counts. This sequence joins TRBV6-6 and TRBJ1-5; D uncertain. Germline assignment: CDR1 MNHNY and CDR2 SVGAGI (reference sequence). The length of the CDR3 is 18 residues. V was cut by 0 bases and J by 2 bases, with 17 bases left in between. The CDR3 loop is CASSYSGWRPSGNQPQHF. In DNA form, the CDR3 reads TGTGCCAGCAGTTACTCAGGGTGGCGCCCCTCGGGCAATCAGCCCCAGCATTTT.

This clonotype was recorded a few times. The CDR3 is CASRETGGREKLFF. The CDR3 nucleotides read TGTGCCAGCAGGGAAACAGGGGGCAGGGAAAAACTGTTTTTT. The chain joins TRBV12-3 or TRBV12-4 to TRBJ1-4; 9 nucleotides line up with TRBD1. The CDR3 is 14 amino acids. V lost 6 bases, J lost 8 bases, and 7 bases stayed unmatched.

The V call is TRBV5-1, the J call TRBJ2-2; D call uncertain. CDR3 size: 16 residues. Germline values: CDR1 SGHRS, CDR2 YFSETQ. Trimming took 4 bases from V and 1 from J, leaving 14 bases between them. The CDR3 DNA follows: TGCGCCAGCAGCCAATCAACAGTGGAGAACACCGGGGAGCTGTTTTTT. Amino acid sequence: CASSQSTVENTGELFF.

In this sample, this clonotype turned up many times. V is TRBV5-5 and J is TRBJ1-2; no clear D gene. Per the germline V gene, CDR1 is SGHKS and CDR2 is YYEKEE (reference sequence). The CDR3 extends over 14 amino acids. Trimming removed 0 bases at V and 5 bases at J, with 11 bases between. CDR3 in amino acids: CASSLAALEYGYTF. DNA for the CDR3: TGTGCCAGCAGCTTGGCGGCGTTGGAATATGGCTACACCTTC.

This clonotype was observed a few times. The rearrangement uses TRBV5-1 and TRBJ2-3; a possible D gene is TRBD2 (7 bases). Trimming removed 2 bases at V and 4 bases at J, with 11 bases between. Germline V lookup: CDR1 SGHRS, CDR2 YFSETQ. The CDR3 runs 14 residues. This CDR3 reads CASSFKGGPDTQYF. Here the CDR3 DNA reads TGCGCCAGCAGCTTTAAGGGGGGGCCAGATACGCAGTATTTT.